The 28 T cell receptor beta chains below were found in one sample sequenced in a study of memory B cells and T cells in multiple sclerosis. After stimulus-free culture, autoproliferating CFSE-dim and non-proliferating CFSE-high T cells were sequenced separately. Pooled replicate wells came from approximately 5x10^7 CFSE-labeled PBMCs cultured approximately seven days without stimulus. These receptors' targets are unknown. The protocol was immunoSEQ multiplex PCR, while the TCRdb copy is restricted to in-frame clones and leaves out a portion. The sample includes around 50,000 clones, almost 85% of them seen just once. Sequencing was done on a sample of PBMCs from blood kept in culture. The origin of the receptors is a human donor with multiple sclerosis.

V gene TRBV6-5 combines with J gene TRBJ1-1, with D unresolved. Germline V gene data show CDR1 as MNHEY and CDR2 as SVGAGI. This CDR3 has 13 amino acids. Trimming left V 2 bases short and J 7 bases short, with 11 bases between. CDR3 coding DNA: TGTGCCAGCAGTTACCTTAGGACTGTTGAAGCTTTCTTT. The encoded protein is CASSYLRTVEAFF.

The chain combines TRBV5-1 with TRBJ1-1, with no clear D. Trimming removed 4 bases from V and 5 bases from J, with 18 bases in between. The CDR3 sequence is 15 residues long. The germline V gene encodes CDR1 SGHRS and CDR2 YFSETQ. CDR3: CASSPPTALETEAFF. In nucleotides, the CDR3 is TGCGCCAGCAGCCCGCCCACAGCCCTGGAGACTGAAGCTTTCTTT. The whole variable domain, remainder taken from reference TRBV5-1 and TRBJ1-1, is KAGVTQTPRYLIKTRGQQVTLSCSPISGHRSVSWYQQTPGQGLQFLFEYFSETQRNKGNFPGRFSGRQFSNSRSEMNVSTLELGDSALYLCASSPPTALETEAFFGQGTRLTVV.

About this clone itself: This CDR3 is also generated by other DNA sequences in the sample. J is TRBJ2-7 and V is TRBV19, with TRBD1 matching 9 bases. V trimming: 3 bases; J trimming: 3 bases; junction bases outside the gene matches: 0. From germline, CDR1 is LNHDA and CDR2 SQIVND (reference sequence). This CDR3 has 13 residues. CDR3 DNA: TGTGCCAGTAGTATGGGACAGGGCTACGAGCAGTACTTC. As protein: CASSMGQGYEQYF.

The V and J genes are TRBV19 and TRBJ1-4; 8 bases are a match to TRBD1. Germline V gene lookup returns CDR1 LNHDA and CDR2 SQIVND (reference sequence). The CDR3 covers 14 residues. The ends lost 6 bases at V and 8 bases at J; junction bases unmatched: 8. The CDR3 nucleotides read TGTGCCAGTAGCCCGGGACAGGCGGGAGAAAAACTGTTTTTT. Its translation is CASSPGQAGEKLFF.

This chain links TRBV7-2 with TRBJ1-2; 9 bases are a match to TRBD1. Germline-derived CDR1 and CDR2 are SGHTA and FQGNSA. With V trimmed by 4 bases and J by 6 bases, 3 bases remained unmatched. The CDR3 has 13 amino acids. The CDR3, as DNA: TGTGCCAGCAGCTGGGACAGGGTGGATGGCTACACCTTC. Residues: CASSWDRVDGYTF.

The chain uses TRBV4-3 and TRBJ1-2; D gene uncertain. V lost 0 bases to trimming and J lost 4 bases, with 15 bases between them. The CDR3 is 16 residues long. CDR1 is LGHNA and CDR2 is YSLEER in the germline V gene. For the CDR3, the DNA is TGCGCCAGCAGCCAAGATAACGCCTTAAGCAGCTATGGCTACACCTTC. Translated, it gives CASSQDNALSSYGYTF.

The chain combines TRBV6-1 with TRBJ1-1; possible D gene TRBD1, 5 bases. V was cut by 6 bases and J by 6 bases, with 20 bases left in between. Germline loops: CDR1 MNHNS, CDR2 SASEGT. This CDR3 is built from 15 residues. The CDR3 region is CASRVREVLGSEAFF. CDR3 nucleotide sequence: TGTGCCAGCAGGGTCAGGGAGGTATTGGGGTCTGAAGCTTTCTTT.

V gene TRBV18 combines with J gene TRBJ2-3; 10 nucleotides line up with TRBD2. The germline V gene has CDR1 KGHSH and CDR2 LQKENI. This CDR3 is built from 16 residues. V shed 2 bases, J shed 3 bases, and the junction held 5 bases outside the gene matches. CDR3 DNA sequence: TGTGCCAGCTCACCAATGAGCGGGGGGGTAACAGATACGCAGTATTTT. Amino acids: CASSPMSGGVTDTQYF.

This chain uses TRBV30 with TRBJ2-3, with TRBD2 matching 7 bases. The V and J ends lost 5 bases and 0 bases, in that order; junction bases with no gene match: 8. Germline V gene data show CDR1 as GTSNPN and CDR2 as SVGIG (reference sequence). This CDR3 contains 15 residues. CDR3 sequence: CAWGEGFASTDTQYF. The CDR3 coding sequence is TGTGCCTGGGGGGAGGGTTTCGCTAGCACAGATACGCAGTATTTT.

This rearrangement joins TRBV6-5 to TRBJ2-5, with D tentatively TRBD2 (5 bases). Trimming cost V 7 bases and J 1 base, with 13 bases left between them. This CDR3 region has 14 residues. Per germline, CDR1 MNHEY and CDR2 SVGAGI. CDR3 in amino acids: CASISAISQETQYF. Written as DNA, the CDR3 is TGTGCCAGCATTAGCGCGATTTCCCAAGAGACCCAGTACTTC.

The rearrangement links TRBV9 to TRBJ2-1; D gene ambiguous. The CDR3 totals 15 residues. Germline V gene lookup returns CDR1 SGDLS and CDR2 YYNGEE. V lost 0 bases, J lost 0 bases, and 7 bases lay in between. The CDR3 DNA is TGTGCCAGCAGCGTAGGCTCAAGCTCCTACAATGAGCAGTTCTTC. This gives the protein CASSVGSSSYNEQFF.

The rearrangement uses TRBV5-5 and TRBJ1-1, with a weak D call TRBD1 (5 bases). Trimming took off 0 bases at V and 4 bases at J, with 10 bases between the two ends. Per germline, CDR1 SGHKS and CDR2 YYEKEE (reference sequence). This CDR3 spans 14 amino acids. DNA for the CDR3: TGTGCCAGCAGCTTGGCCAGAAGGGGCACTGAAGCTTTCTTT. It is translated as CASSLARRGTEAFF. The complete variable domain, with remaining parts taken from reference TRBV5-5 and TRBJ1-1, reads DAGVTQSPTHLIKTRGQQVTLRCSPISGHKSVSWYQQVLGQGPQFIFQYYEKEERGRGNFPDRFSARQFPNYSSELNVNALLLGDSALYLCASSLARRGTEAFFGQGTRLTVV.

The CDR3 nucleotides are TGTGCCAGCAGCGGGGACAGGGCGACTGAAGCTTTCTTT. Its protein is CASSGDRATEAFF. The chain joins TRBV9 to TRBJ1-1; 9 bases align to TRBD1. Germline CDR1 and CDR2: SGDLS and YYNGEE. V shed 3 bases and J 5 bases; nucleotides not matched to a gene: 2. The length of the CDR3 is 13 residues.

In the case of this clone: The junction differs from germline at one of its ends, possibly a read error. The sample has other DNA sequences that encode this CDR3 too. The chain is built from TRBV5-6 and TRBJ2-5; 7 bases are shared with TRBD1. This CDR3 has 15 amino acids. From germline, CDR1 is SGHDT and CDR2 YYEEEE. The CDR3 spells CASSYRGPDFETQYF. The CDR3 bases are TGCGCCAGCAGCTATAGGGGGCCCGATTTCGAGACCCAGTACTTC.

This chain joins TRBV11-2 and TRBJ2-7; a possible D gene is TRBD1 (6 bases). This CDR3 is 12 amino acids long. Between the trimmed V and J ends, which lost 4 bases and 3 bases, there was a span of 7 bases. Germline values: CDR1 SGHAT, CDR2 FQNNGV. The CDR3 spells CASSSDSYEQYF. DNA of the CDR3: TGTGCCAGCAGCTCGGACAGCTACGAGCAGTACTTC.

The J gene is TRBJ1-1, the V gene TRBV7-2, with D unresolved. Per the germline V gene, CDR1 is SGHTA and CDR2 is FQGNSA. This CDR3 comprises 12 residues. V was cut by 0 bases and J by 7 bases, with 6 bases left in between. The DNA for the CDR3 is TGTGCCAGCAGCTTAGCGTGGGGTGAAGCTTTCTTT. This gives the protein CASSLAWGEAFF.

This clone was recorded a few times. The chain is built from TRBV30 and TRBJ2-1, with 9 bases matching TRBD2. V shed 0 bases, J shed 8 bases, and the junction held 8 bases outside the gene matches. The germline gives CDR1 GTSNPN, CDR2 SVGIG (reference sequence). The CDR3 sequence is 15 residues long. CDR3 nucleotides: TGTGCCTGGAGTGTACTCGCGGGGGGGCCCGATGAGCAGTTCTTC. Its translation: CAWSVLAGGPDEQFF. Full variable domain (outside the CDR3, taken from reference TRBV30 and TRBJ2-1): SQTIHQWPATLVQPVGSPLSLECTVEGTSNPNLYWYRQAAGRGLQLLFYSVGIGQISSEVPQNLSASRPQDRQFILSSKKLLLSDSGFYLCAWSVLAGGPDEQFFGPGTRLTVL.

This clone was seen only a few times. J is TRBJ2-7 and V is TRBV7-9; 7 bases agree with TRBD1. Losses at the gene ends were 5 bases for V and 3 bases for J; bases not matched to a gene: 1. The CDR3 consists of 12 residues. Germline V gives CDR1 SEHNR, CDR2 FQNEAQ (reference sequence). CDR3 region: CASSTGVYEQYF. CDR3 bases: TGTGCCAGCAGCACAGGGGTCTACGAGCAGTACTTC.

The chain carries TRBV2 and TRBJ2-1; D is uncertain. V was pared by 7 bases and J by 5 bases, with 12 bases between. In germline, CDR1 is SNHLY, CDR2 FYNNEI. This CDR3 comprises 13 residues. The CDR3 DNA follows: TGTGCCAGCATACAGTATAACCACAATGAGCAGTTCTTC. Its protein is CASIQYNHNEQFF.

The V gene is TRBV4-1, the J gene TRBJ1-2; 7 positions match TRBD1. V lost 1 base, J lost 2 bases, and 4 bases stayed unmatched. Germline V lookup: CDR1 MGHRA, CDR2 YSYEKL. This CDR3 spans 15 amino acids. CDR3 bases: TGCGCCAGCAGCCAAGCGACAGGGTGGAACTATGGCTACACCTTC. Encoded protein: CASSQATGWNYGYTF.

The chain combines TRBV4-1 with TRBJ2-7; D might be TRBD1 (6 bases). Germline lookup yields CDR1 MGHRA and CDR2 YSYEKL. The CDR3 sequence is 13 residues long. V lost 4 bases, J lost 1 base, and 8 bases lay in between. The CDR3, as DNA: TGCGCCAGCAGCCTCCAGGGGTCCTACGAGCAGTACTTC. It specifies CASSLQGSYEQYF.

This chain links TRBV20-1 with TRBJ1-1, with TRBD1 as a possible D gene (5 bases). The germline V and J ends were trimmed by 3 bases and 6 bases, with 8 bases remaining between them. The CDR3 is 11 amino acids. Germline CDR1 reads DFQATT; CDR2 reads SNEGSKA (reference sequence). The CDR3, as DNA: TGCAGTGCTAGGGGGGGGGCTGAAGCTTTCTTT. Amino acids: CSARGGAEAFF.

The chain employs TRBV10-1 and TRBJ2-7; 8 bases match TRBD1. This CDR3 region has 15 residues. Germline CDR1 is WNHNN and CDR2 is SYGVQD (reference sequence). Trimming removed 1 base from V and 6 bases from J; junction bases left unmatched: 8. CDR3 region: CASSELAGGASEQYF. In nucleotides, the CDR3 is TGCGCCAGCAGTGAGTTAGCAGGGGGCGCGTCCGAGCAGTACTTC.

CDR3 protein: CASSYFGIGPGNTIYF. The DNA of the CDR3 is TGTGCCAGCAGTTACTTTGGCATTGGCCCGGGAAACACCATATATTTT. The V and J genes are TRBV6-5 and TRBJ1-3; no firm D call. V was shortened by 1 base and J by 4 bases, with 14 bases between the two germline ends. The CDR3 runs 16 residues. Germline V gene data show CDR1 as MNHEY and CDR2 as SVGAGI.

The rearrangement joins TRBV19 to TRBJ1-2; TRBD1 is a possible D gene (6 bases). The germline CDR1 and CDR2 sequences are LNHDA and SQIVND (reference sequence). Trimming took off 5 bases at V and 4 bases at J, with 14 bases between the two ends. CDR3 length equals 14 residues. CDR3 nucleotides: TGTGCCAGTAGTGTTTGGGGGCCGGGCTATGGCTACACCTTC. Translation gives CASSVWGPGYGYTF.

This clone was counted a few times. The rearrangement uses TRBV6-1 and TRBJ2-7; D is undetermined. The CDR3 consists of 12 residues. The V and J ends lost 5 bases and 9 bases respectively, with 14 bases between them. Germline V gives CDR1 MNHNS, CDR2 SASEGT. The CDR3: CASSTGPKGQYF. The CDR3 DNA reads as TGTGCCAGCAGTACCGGGCCAAAGGGGCAGTACTTC.

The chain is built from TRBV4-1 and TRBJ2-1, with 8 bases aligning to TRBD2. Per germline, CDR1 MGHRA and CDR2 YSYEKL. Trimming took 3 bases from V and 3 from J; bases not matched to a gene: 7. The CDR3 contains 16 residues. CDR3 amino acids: CASSQVSGAVYNEQFF. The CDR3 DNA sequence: TGCGCCAGCAGCCAGGTTAGCGGGGCCGTCTACAATGAGCAGTTCTTC.

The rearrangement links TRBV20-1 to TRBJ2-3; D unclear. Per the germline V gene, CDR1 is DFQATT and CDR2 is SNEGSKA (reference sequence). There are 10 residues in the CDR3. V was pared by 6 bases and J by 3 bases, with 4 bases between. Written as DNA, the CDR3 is TGCAGTGCAGGAACAGATACGCAGTATTTT. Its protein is CSAGTDTQYF.